This T cell receptor beta chain comes out of a study of blood T cell repertoires in COVID-19. Whole-study context: Samples came from the United States, Italy and Spain, spanning acute and convalescent COVID-19. T cells, B-cell-depleted T cells, or PBMCs supplied cDNA or gDNA.

The CDR3 consists of 13 residues. Germline assignment: CDR1 MGHDK and CDR2 SYGVNS. V lost 3 bases, J lost 11 bases, and 7 bases stayed unmatched. Assay used: immunoSEQ multiplex PCR; TCRdb lists only in-frame clones, some missing. The sample holds 190,000 or so clones; around 82% are singletons and the top ten take roughly 7%. The cohort comprised adults aged about 18 to 90 years residing in about two dozen US areas. This rearrangement joins TRBV25-1 to TRBJ1-1, with 9 nucleotides matching TRBD1. The sequence derives from a man aged 35-49 years who had recovered from COVID-19. Sequencing input: PBMCs or T cells enriched from blood (not recorded which). DNA of the CDR3: TGTGCCAGCAGTGAGGGGACAGGGACAGGGGCTTTCTTT. Residues: CASSEGTGTGAFF.